The 20 T cell receptor beta chains reported below all come from one sample, sequenced in a study of early T cells in non-severe SARS-CoV-2 infection. TCRdb re-called the 5' RACE reads through MiXCR, storing one row per CDR3 protein. The repertoire holds about 53,000 distinct CDR3 sequences, around 12% seen once, with about 2.4% in the top ten. The sample consisted of whole blood, taken at baseline. The receptors originated from an adult who was a healthcare worker with PCR-confirmed SARS-CoV-2 infection or an uninfected control (not recorded which).

Many counts were recorded for this clonotype. The rearrangement joins TRBV7-2 to TRBJ2-3; D call uncertain. Looked up from germline, CDR1 is SGHTA and CDR2 is FQGNSA. V dropped 0 bases and J dropped 5 bases, with 3 bases sitting between them. The CDR3 consists of 12 residues. The CDR3 protein is CASSLALDTQYF. CDR3 bases: TGTGCCAGCAGCTTAGCTTTAGATACGCAGTATTTT.

This clonotype was observed a single time. One end of the junction varies from germline; a read error may be responsible. This rearrangement joins TRBV19 to TRBJ2-1, with 11 bases lining up with TRBD2. This CDR3 region has 14 residues. The germline V gene encodes CDR1 LNHDA and CDR2 SQIVND (reference sequence). The CDR3 is CASSLRTSGHEQFF. The DNA of the CDR3 is TGTGCCAGTAGTCTCCGGACTAGCGGGCATGAACAGTTCTTC.

This clonotype was seen more than once but under ten times. This chain's CDR3 is CASSSGLAGGQSYNEQFF. The CDR3 bases are TGTGCCAGCAGTTCGGGACTAGCGGGAGGGCAGTCCTACAATGAGCAGTTCTTC. The V and J genes are TRBV7-9 and TRBJ2-1, with 16 bases fitting TRBD2. The germline CDR1 and CDR2 sequences are SEHNR and FQNEAQ (reference sequence). This CDR3 spans 18 amino acids. V was pared by 6 bases and J by 1 base, with 6 bases of the junction left unmatched.

V usage is TRBV5-1 and J usage is TRBJ2-1; TRBD2 aligns across 9 bases. The CDR3 contains 15 residues. Germline CDR1 and CDR2: SGHRS and YFSETQ. Trimming at V came to 3 bases and at J to 6 bases, leaving 7 bases not matched to a gene. CDR3 protein: CASSSGLAGSNEQFF. CDR3 in DNA: TGCGCCAGCAGCTCGGGACTAGCCGGGTCCAATGAGCAGTTCTTC.

In its sample, this clonotype was seen a few times. V and J are TRBV7-2 and TRBJ2-7; 10 bases agree with TRBD2. The CDR3 runs to 16 residues. Germline V gives CDR1 SGHTA, CDR2 FQGNSA. The J segment lost 0 bases and the V segment lost 3 bases, leaving 5 bases of the junction unmatched. The CDR3 DNA follows: TGTGCCAGCAGCTTCGGACTAGCGGTGTTCTCCTACGAGCAGTACTTC. It specifies CASSFGLAVFSYEQYF.

This clonotype was counted ten times or more. V usage is TRBV12-3 or TRBV12-4 and J usage is TRBJ1-3; D remains ambiguous. V lost 7 bases and J lost 4, with 11 bases in between. The CDR3 extends over 13 amino acids. The chain's CDR3 is CASTYGVGNTIYF. As DNA, the CDR3 is TGTGCCAGCACCTATGGGGTCGGAAACACCATATATTTT.

The rearrangement joins TRBV10-3 to TRBJ2-3, with unresolved D. The CDR3 extends over 12 amino acids. The germline gives CDR1 ENHRY, CDR2 SYGVKD. Trimming left V 3 bases short and J 5 bases short, with 6 bases between. In DNA form, the CDR3 reads TGTGCCATCAGTGACAGTGGAGATACGCAGTATTTT. Its protein product is CAISDSGDTQYF.

The chain joins TRBV11-2 to TRBJ1-3, with 7 bases matching TRBD1. Looked up from germline, CDR1 is SGHAT and CDR2 is FQNNGV. This CDR3 contains 13 residues. Trimming at V came to 5 bases and at J to 9 bases, leaving 7 bases not matched to a gene. In DNA, the CDR3 is TGTGCCAGCAGCCACCGACAGGGAGTCACCATATATTTT. This sequence encodes CASSHRQGVTIYF.

V usage is TRBV20-1 and J usage is TRBJ1-5; 10 positions match TRBD1. After removal of 3 bases from V and 3 bases from J, the junction contained 5 bases not matched to a gene. Germline CDR1 DFQATT, CDR2 SNEGSKA (reference sequence). This CDR3 spans 15 amino acids. CDR3 loop: CSARAGQGPNQPQHF. The CDR3 region has the DNA TGCAGTGCTAGGGCGGGACAGGGGCCCAATCAGCCCCAGCATTTT.

V and J are TRBV29-1 and TRBJ2-5; 8 bases map to TRBD2. With V trimmed by 6 bases and J by 2 bases, 8 bases remained unmatched. Germline V gene lookup returns CDR1 SQVTM and CDR2 ANQGSEA. This CDR3 contains 14 residues. CDR3 sequence reads: CSVKRGLVQETQYF. DNA of the CDR3: TGCAGCGTCAAGAGGGGACTAGTGCAAGAGACCCAGTACTTC.

This clonotype was seen more than once but under ten times. V and J are TRBV5-1 and TRBJ2-4; 8 bases match TRBD1. Per the germline V gene, CDR1 is SGHRS and CDR2 is YFSETQ. V shed 2 bases, J shed 1 base, and the junction held 5 bases outside the gene matches. This CDR3 has 16 residues. The CDR3 region has the DNA TGCGCCAGCAGCTTAACAGGGGGTCCCGCCAAAAACATTCAGTACTTC. Translated, it gives CASSLTGGPAKNIQYF.

This clonotype appeared once. A much larger clonotype is one base distant, so this may be a read error. The V gene is TRBV20-1, the J gene TRBJ2-1, with a tentative D call TRBD2 (6 bases). CDR1 is DFQATT, CDR2 SNEGSKA, per germline (reference sequence). Trimming took 5 bases from V and 8 from J, leaving 16 bases between them. The CDR3 totals 13 residues. This CDR3 reads CSAPGTGIDEQFF. The CDR3 coding sequence is TGCAGTGCTCCCGGGACTGGCATAGATGAGCAGTTCTTC.

This sequence joins TRBV28 and TRBJ2-7; TRBD2 might be the D (5 bases). The CDR3 covers 16 residues. Trimming removed 2 bases at V and 3 bases at J, with 17 bases between. Per the germline V gene, CDR1 is MDHEN and CDR2 is SYDVKM. CDR3 sequence reads: CASSLPSASSGYEQYF. The CDR3 DNA reads TGTGCCAGCAGTTTACCCTCGGCTAGCTCGGGCTACGAGCAGTACTTC.

This clonotype was recorded a few times. The rearrangement uses TRBV29-1 and TRBJ2-7, with D possibly being TRBD2 (6 bases). This CDR3 is 13 amino acids long. Germline values: CDR1 SQVTM, CDR2 ANQGSEA. Trimming shortened V by 2 bases and J by 5 bases, and 13 bases separated the two germline ends. The DNA of the CDR3 is TGCAGCGTTGAACGGGCGCCGGGGGACGAGCAGTACTTC. This sequence encodes CSVERAPGDEQYF.

This clonotype was seen a handful of times. The chain has TRBV24-1 and TRBJ1-4; D gene uncertain. Per the germline V gene, CDR1 is KGHDR and CDR2 is SFDVKD. V shed 0 bases and J shed 5 bases, with 9 bases lying between them. The CDR3 length is 15 residues. This chain's CDR3 is CATSDLRLRNEKLFF. Written as DNA, the CDR3 is TGTGCCACCAGTGATTTGCGGCTTAGGAATGAAAAACTGTTTTTT.

This clonotype was detected a few times. The genes are TRBV2 and TRBJ1-4, with TRBD1 as a possible D gene (6 bases). This CDR3 spans 13 amino acids. Trimming shortened V by 5 bases and J by 4 bases, and 8 bases separated the two germline ends. The germline gives CDR1 SNHLY, CDR2 FYNNEI. CDR3 nucleotides: TGTGCCAGCAGTCGGACAGATAATGAAAAACTGTTTTTT. This encodes CASSRTDNEKLFF.

This clonotype has a count of ten or more. This chain links TRBV18 with TRBJ1-2; 7 nucleotides line up with TRBD1. Germline trimming cut 1 base from V and 6 bases from J; bases unmatched to any gene: 5. Germline V lookup: CDR1 KGHSH, CDR2 LQKENI. The CDR3 loop spans 14 amino acids. DNA for the CDR3: TGTGCCAGCTCACCACAGACAGGGACAAATGGCTACACCTTC. Its protein product is CASSPQTGTNGYTF.

The V call is TRBV14, the J call TRBJ1-1; D might be TRBD1 (5 bases). CDR3 length equals 14 residues. Trimming removed 4 bases from V and 11 bases from J, with 20 bases in between. Germline V gene data show CDR1 as SGHDN and CDR2 as FVKESK. The CDR3 loop is CASSPSLGDWSAFF. DNA for the CDR3: TGTGCCAGCAGCCCCTCTCTGGGGGATTGGTCGGCTTTCTTT.

Here the CDR3 DNA reads TGTGCCAGCAGTAGCGGACCGAGCTCTGGGGCCAACGTCCTGACTTTC. This codes for CASSSGPSSGANVLTF. The V and J genes are TRBV7-9 and TRBJ2-6, with D possibly matching TRBD2 (6 bases). There are 16 residues in the CDR3. The V and J ends lost 6 bases and 0 bases respectively, with 12 bases between them. Germline CDR1 and CDR2: SEHNR and FQNEAQ (reference sequence).

This clonotype occurred a few times. This chain links TRBV19 with TRBJ2-1, with 9 bases identical to TRBD1. In germline, CDR1 is LNHDA, CDR2 SQIVND (reference sequence). V dropped 6 bases and J dropped 4; count of bases not matched to a gene: 7. This CDR3 has 15 amino acids. This CDR3 reads CASRFGQGPYNEQFF. The DNA for the CDR3 is TGTGCCAGTAGATTTGGACAGGGGCCATACAATGAGCAGTTCTTC.